Below are 14 T cell receptor beta chains sequenced from a single sample in a study of tumor-infiltrating lymphocytes in localized non-small cell lung cancer. Sequenced by immunoSEQ multiplex PCR; TCRdb stores in-frame clones only, minus some. The data contain about 12,000 clones, over 80% of them seen just once; the ten biggest clones take up 10% to 15%. What was sequenced was lung tumor tissue. The receptor source for this set is a human donor with non-small cell lung cancer.

This clone was detected once. This sequence joins TRBV18 and TRBJ1-5; the D is unclear. In germline, CDR1 is KGHSH, CDR2 LQKENI. V lost 3 bases and J lost 0, with 9 bases in between. This CDR3 contains 15 residues. CDR3 protein: CASSPDTYSNQPQHF. The CDR3 DNA reads TGTGCCAGCTCACCTGACACGTATAGCAATCAGCCCCAGCATTTT. The full variable domain, its missing parts supplied by reference TRBV18 and TRBJ1-5, is NAGVMQNPRHLVRRRGQEARLRCSPMKGHSHVYWYRQLPEEGLKFMVYLQKENIIDESGMPKERFSAEFPKEGPSILRIQQVVRGDSAAYFCASSPDTYSNQPQHFGDGTRLSIL.

CDR3 sequence (DNA): TGCAGCGTTGAAGTCGGGGGACAGTGGGAGCAGTACTTC. Protein sequence: CSVEVGGQWEQYF. The chain combines TRBV29-1 with TRBJ2-7; D may be TRBD1 (7 bases). The CDR3 runs 13 residues. Per the germline V gene, CDR1 is SQVTM and CDR2 is ANQGSEA. Between the trimmed V and J ends, which lost 1 base and 7 bases, there was a span of 14 bases.

The J gene is TRBJ2-7, the V gene TRBV30; unclear D gene. The CDR3 has 12 residues. Germline values: CDR1 GTSNPN, CDR2 SVGIG (reference sequence). The ends were cut back, 2 bases at V and 3 bases at J, with 8 bases in the middle. CDR3 nucleotides: TGTGCCTGGAGTACAGAGCGCTACGAGCAGTACTTC. This encodes CAWSTERYEQYF.

The chain uses TRBV7-8 and TRBJ1-3; TRBD1 matches at 12 bases. The germline V gene encodes CDR1 SGHVS and CDR2 FQNEAQ. V gave up 5 bases and J gave up 4 bases; unmatched junction bases: 6. This CDR3 is built from 16 residues. This chain's CDR3 is CASSQGQGARGNTIYF. As DNA, the CDR3 is TGTGCCAGCAGCCAGGGACAGGGGGCGAGAGGAAACACCATATATTTT.

This sequence joins TRBV6-5 and TRBJ2-6; D is possibly TRBD2 (5 bases). Per the germline V gene, CDR1 is MNHEY and CDR2 is SVGAGI. The CDR3 is 15 residues long. V was trimmed by 6 bases and J by 1 base, leaving 10 bases between them. The CDR3 loop reads CASSQRRSGANVLTF. The CDR3 nucleotides read TGTGCCAGCAGCCAACGGAGGTCTGGGGCCAACGTCCTGACTTTC.

The rearrangement joins TRBV27 to TRBJ2-6, with D hard to call. Germline CDR1 MNHEY, CDR2 SMNVEV (reference sequence). The CDR3 loop spans 15 amino acids. Trimming took 7 bases from V and 5 from J, leaving 15 bases between them. In nucleotides, the CDR3 is TGTGCCAGCATGGAGTATTCTGGGAGGGCCAACGTCCTGACTTTC. It yields the protein CASMEYSGRANVLTF.

The chain recombines TRBV5-6 with TRBJ1-2; no definite D call. The germline gives CDR1 SGHDT, CDR2 YYEEEE. This CDR3 is built from 11 residues. The V and J ends lost 5 bases and 4 bases respectively, with 6 bases between them. CDR3 residues: CASRGSYGYTF. The CDR3, as DNA: TGTGCCAGCAGGGGCAGCTATGGCTACACCTTC.

The rearrangement uses TRBV27 and TRBJ2-1; D is ambiguous. V gave up 7 bases and J gave up 6 bases, with 10 bases separating them. CDR1 and CDR2 (germline): MNHEY, SMNVEV (reference sequence). The CDR3 spans 12 residues. The CDR3 region is CASTTTSNEQFF. The CDR3 DNA sequence: TGTGCCAGCACCACGACCTCCAATGAGCAGTTCTTC.

CDR3 DNA sequence: TGTGCCAGCAGCCGGACAGGGACCACTGAAGCTTTCTTT. Translating it yields CASSRTGTTEAFF. V is TRBV6-5 and J is TRBJ1-1, with TRBD1 identical over 8 bases. The CDR3 has 13 residues. Germline trimming cut 6 bases from V and 4 bases from J; bases unmatched to any gene: 4. Germline assignment: CDR1 MNHEY and CDR2 SVGAGI.

The chain has TRBV7-8 and TRBJ2-2, with D possibly being TRBD1 (5 bases). The CDR3 spans 15 residues. CDR1 SGHVS and CDR2 FQNEAQ come from the germline V gene. Trimming took off 5 bases at V and 5 bases at J, with 15 bases between the two ends. The CDR3 reads CASSPGRDGTGELFF. CDR3 nucleotide sequence: TGTGCCAGCAGCCCCGGCAGGGATGGGACCGGGGAGCTGTTTTTT.

In its sample, this clone ranks as large. The genes are TRBV2 and TRBJ2-7; 10 bases align to TRBD1. J gave up 5 bases and V 7 bases, and 11 bases lay outside the gene matches. The CDR3 has 15 residues. Germline CDR1 and CDR2: SNHLY and FYNNEI. This chain's CDR3 is CASTDPGQGINEQYF. CDR3 sequence (DNA): TGTGCCAGCACCGACCCGGGACAGGGGATCAACGAGCAGTACTTC.

The chain employs TRBV4-3 and TRBJ1-4; D is possibly TRBD1 (5 bases). The CDR3 sequence is 18 residues long. Germline V gene data show CDR1 as LGHNA and CDR2 as YSLEER. Trimming removed 1 base at V and 2 bases at J, with 17 bases between. The CDR3 is CASSQGSVGAGTNEKLFF. CDR3 nucleotides: TGCGCCAGCAGCCAAGGATCTGTCGGGGCAGGTACTAATGAAAAACTGTTTTTT.

V usage is TRBV4-1 and J usage is TRBJ1-2, with D hard to call. The V gene lost 1 base and the J gene lost 2 bases, with 8 bases spanning the gap. The CDR3 consists of 14 residues. The germline CDR1 and CDR2 sequences are MGHRA and YSYEKL. For the CDR3, the DNA is TGCGCCAGCAGCCAAGTATCGGGGAACTATGGCTACACCTTC. Protein sequence: CASSQVSGNYGYTF.

CDR3 in DNA: TGTGCCAGCAGCAGACAGGGTCCTGAAGGGTCACCCCTCCACTTT. This sequence encodes CASSRQGPEGSPLHF. The rearrangement joins TRBV2 to TRBJ1-6; TRBD1 agrees at 7 bases. V lost 6 bases and J lost 10; bases outside the gene matches: 12. The CDR3 length is 15 residues. Germline V gives CDR1 SNHLY, CDR2 FYNNEI.